This passage covers 30 T cell receptor beta chains from one sample sequenced in a study of radiotherapy plus CTLA-4 blockade in lung cancer. Assay: immunoSEQ multiplex PCR; the TCRdb copy retains only in-frame clones and omits some. The sample lists roughly 46,000 clones, approximately 76% occurring once. Source: peripheral blood, taken from a patient treated with radiotherapy plus ipilimumab. Receptors originate from a human donor with non-small cell lung cancer who had stable disease on radiotherapy plus ipilimumab.

This clone occurred a few times. At one boundary the junction diverges from the germline segment, which might be a read error. The DNA of the CDR3 is TGCGCCAGCAGCCCAATGACAGGGGATTCGGATGGCTACACCTTC. Amino acid sequence: CASSPMTGDSDGYTF. The genes are TRBV11-2 and TRBJ1-2; 8 bases are shared with TRBD1. Germline lookup yields CDR1 SGHAT and CDR2 FQNNGV. The CDR3 length is 15 residues.

The chain links TRBV2 to TRBJ2-1; 7 bases agree with TRBD2. Germline loops: CDR1 SNHLY, CDR2 FYNNEI. This CDR3 spans 13 amino acids. J gave up 9 bases and V 5 bases, and 7 bases lay outside the gene matches. CDR3 in amino acids: CASSKTSYGEQFF. The CDR3 DNA is TGTGCCAGCAGTAAGACTAGCTATGGTGAGCAGTTCTTC.

The rearrangement joins TRBV28 to TRBJ1-2; D is perhaps TRBD1 (5 bases). The CDR3 has 13 amino acids. V was cut by 3 bases and J by 7 bases, with 12 bases left in between. CDR1 MDHEN and CDR2 SYDVKM come from the germline V gene. DNA for the CDR3: TGTGCCAGCAGTTTGGGGGTTTGGCGTGGCTACACCTTC. It encodes CASSLGVWRGYTF.

The chain recombines TRBV9 with TRBJ1-1, with D perhaps TRBD1 (5 bases). CDR1 and CDR2 (germline): SGDLS, YYNGEE. The CDR3 runs 12 residues. The V gene lost 0 bases and the J gene lost 6 bases, with 6 bases spanning the gap. The CDR3 DNA is TGTGCCAGCAGCGTAGAGGGGCCTGAAGCTTTCTTT. It codes for CASSVEGPEAFF.

This clone appeared once. The chain recombines TRBV2 with TRBJ2-7; unclear D gene. The germline V gene encodes CDR1 SNHLY and CDR2 FYNNEI. V was trimmed by 4 bases and J by 2 bases, leaving 9 bases between them. The CDR3 runs 13 residues. The CDR3 nucleotides are TGTGCCAGCAGTGTAGGAGCAACCTACGAGCAGTACGTC. This gives the protein CASSVGATYEQYV.

The CDR3 region has the DNA TGTGCCAGCAGTTTATATTACTTGGGGGACACCTATGGCTACACCTTC. It codes for CASSLYYLGDTYGYTF. The V and J genes are TRBV27 and TRBJ1-2, with D maybe TRBD1 (6 bases). CDR1 is MNHEY, CDR2 SMNVEV, per germline (reference sequence). The V and J ends lost 1 base and 4 bases respectively, with 16 bases between them. The CDR3 has 16 residues.

This chain connects TRBV7-9 to TRBJ2-7; D gene ambiguous. Germline V CDR1 and CDR2: SEHNR, FQNEAQ (reference sequence). The CDR3 contains 14 residues. V was cut by 1 base and J by 13 bases, with 20 bases left in between. DNA of the CDR3: TGTGCCAGCAGCTTAGTAGTAGCTTGGAGCCCCCCATACTTC. It is translated as CASSLVVAWSPPYF.

The chain uses TRBV27 and TRBJ2-3, with D possibly TRBD2 on 7 matching bases. The V end was cut by 5 bases, the J end by 4 bases, with 22 bases between. Germline CDR1 reads MNHEY; CDR2 reads SMNVEV (reference sequence). This CDR3 has 17 residues. The CDR3 DNA follows: TGTGCCAGCAGTCGAAGGAGGGGGGGGCTTCCCCCAGATACGCAGTATTTT. This translates into CASSRRRGGLPPDTQYF.

In this sample, this clone turned up once. The chain employs TRBV5-4 and TRBJ1-2; D might be TRBD1 (6 bases). Trimming left V 3 bases short and J 6 bases short, with 15 bases between. Germline V gene sequence: CDR1 SGHNT, CDR2 YYREEE (reference sequence). The CDR3 runs to 14 residues. CDR3 protein: CASSSGTTVDGYTF. In DNA form, the CDR3 reads TGTGCCAGCAGCTCGGGGACAACGGTGGATGGCTACACCTTC.

CDR3 residues: CAWGVSHTEAFF. The CDR3 bases are TGTGCCTGGGGGGTCTCCCACACTGAAGCTTTCTTT. The chain has TRBV2 and TRBJ1-1; D perhaps matches TRBD1 (5 bases). This CDR3 contains 12 residues. Germline V lookup: CDR1 SNHLY, CDR2 FYNNEI. Trimming shortened V by 11 bases and J by 3 bases, and 13 bases separated the two germline ends.

This chain links TRBV6-5 with TRBJ1-2, with D possibly TRBD1 on 5 matching bases. V gave up 1 base and J gave up 6 bases, with 12 bases separating them. In germline, CDR1 is MNHEY, CDR2 SVGAGI. CDR3 length: 14 amino acids. CDR3 DNA: TGTGCCAGCAGTTACTTGGGCAGGGTGAATGGCTACACCTTC. This gives the protein CASSYLGRVNGYTF.

The rearrangement uses TRBV5-1 and TRBJ2-2, with 10 bases aligning to TRBD1. Losses at the gene ends were 4 bases for V and 7 bases for J; bases not matched to a gene: 13. This CDR3 comprises 17 residues. Germline-derived CDR1 and CDR2 are SGHRS and YFSETQ. DNA for the CDR3: TGCGCCAGCAGCCCGGCGCCGGGACAGGGGAAGGACGGGGAGCTGTTTTTT. Amino acids: CASSPAPGQGKDGELFF.

The chain has TRBV4-2 and TRBJ2-1, with 13 bases fitting TRBD2. The ends lost 1 base at V and 0 bases at J; junction bases unmatched: 6. This CDR3 is built from 19 residues. Germline V CDR1 and CDR2: LGHNA, YNFKEQ. The CDR3 nucleotides are TGTGCCAGCAGCCAAGCGACTAGCGGGGGGCAAAGCTCCTACAATGAGCAGTTCTTC. It yields the protein CASSQATSGGQSSYNEQFF.

This chain joins TRBV9 and TRBJ1-2; 11 nucleotides line up with TRBD1. There are 19 residues in the CDR3. Germline V CDR1 and CDR2: SGDLS, YYNGEE. V lost 4 bases and J lost 0; bases outside the gene matches: 14. The CDR3 coding sequence is TGTGCCAGCAGCCAGAGCGTTAGGGACAGGGGGGGAGCTAACTATGGCTACACCTTC. It specifies CASSQSVRDRGGANYGYTF.

V is TRBV11-3 and J is TRBJ2-7, with TRBD2 identical over 8 bases. Losses at the gene ends were 3 bases for V and 2 bases for J; bases not matched to a gene: 9. The germline gives CDR1 SGHNT, CDR2 YENEEA. The CDR3 has 16 amino acids. The CDR3 DNA reads TGTGCCAGCAGCTTGGGTGGTAGCGGGACACCCTACGAGCAGTACTTC. As protein: CASSLGGSGTPYEQYF.

V and J are TRBV15 and TRBJ2-6, with D unclear. V was cut by 3 bases and J by 0 bases, with 9 bases left in between. CDR1 and CDR2 (germline): LNHNV, YYDKDF (reference sequence). This CDR3 is built from 16 residues. CDR3 residues: CATSRPVVSGANVLTF. The CDR3 DNA reads TGTGCCACCAGCAGGCCCGTGGTCTCTGGGGCCAACGTCCTGACTTTC. The full variable domain, rest sourced from reference TRBV15 and TRBJ2-6, is DAMVIQNPRYQVTQFGKPVTLSCSQTLNHNVMYWYQQKSSQAPKLLFHYYDKDFNNEADTPDNFQSRRPNTSFCFLDIRSPGLGDTAMYLCATSRPVVSGANVLTFGAGSRLTVL.

The chain employs TRBV7-8 and TRBJ1-2; D uncertain. V lost 0 bases and J 8 bases, leaving 16 bases between the germline ends. Germline values: CDR1 SGHVS, CDR2 FQNEAQ. This CDR3 has 15 amino acids. CDR3: CASSLALRAPEGYTF. CDR3 sequence (DNA): TGTGCCAGCAGCTTAGCGTTGAGAGCCCCGGAGGGCTACACCTTC.

This sequence joins TRBV30 and TRBJ1-1; 8 bases map to TRBD1. Trimming at V came to 5 bases and at J to 5 bases, leaving 7 bases not matched to a gene. Germline V CDR1 and CDR2: GTSNPN, SVGIG (reference sequence). CDR3 length: 13 amino acids. CDR3 nucleotide sequence: TGTGCCTGGGACAGGGGATCGATGACTGAAGCTTTCTTT. This translates into CAWDRGSMTEAFF.

The rearrangement links TRBV7-8 to TRBJ1-2, with D possibly being TRBD1 (5 bases). Trimming took 1 base from V and 8 from J, leaving 5 bases between them. This CDR3 has 11 amino acids. Per germline, CDR1 SGHVS and CDR2 FQNEAQ. DNA for the CDR3: TGTGCCAGCAGCTTAGACAGGGGCTACACCTTC. It specifies CASSLDRGYTF.

CDR3 in amino acids: CASSPGQLLYGYTF. CDR3 bases: TGTGCCAGCAGCCCCGGGCAGCTTCTCTATGGCTACACCTTC. This rearrangement joins TRBV11-2 to TRBJ1-2; unclear D gene. Trimming took off 5 bases at V and 4 bases at J, with 14 bases between the two ends. Germline V CDR1 and CDR2: SGHAT, FQNNGV. This CDR3 has 14 residues. The whole variable domain, remainder taken from reference TRBV11-2 and TRBJ1-2, is EAGVAQSPRYKIIEKRQSVAFWCNPISGHATLYWYQQILGQGPKLLIQFQNNGVVDDSQLPKDRFSAERLKGVDSTLKIQPAKLEDSAVYLCASSPGQLLYGYTFGSGTRLTVV.

The gene calls are TRBV7-2 and TRBJ1-5; weak D call: TRBD1 (5 bases). Germline V gene sequence: CDR1 SGHTA, CDR2 FQGNSA. CDR3 size: 16 residues. Between the trimmed V and J ends, which lost 5 bases and 4 bases, there was a span of 18 bases. The CDR3, as DNA: TGTGCCAGCAGCCCCTCCGTCGGGGCAGGGAATCAGCCCCAGCATTTT. This sequence encodes CASSPSVGAGNQPQHF.

V is TRBV29-1 and J is TRBJ1-3, with D hard to call. Trimming removed 7 bases at V and 3 bases at J, with 10 bases between. There are 12 residues in the CDR3. Germline loops: CDR1 SQVTM, CDR2 ANQGSEA. CDR3 bases: TGCAGCGGACGCATCTTTGGAAACACCATATATTTT. Its translation is CSGRIFGNTIYF. The complete variable domain, with remaining parts taken from reference TRBV29-1 and TRBJ1-3, reads SAVISQKPSRDICQRGTSLTIQCQVDSQVTMMFWYRQQPGQSLTLIATANQGSEATYESGFVIDKFPISRPNLTFSTLTVSNMSPEDSSIYLCSGRIFGNTIYFGEGSWLTVV.

This clone has a handful of counts. The chain uses TRBV2 and TRBJ1-1; 8 bases match TRBD1. Trimming cost V 7 bases and J 0 bases; bases outside gene matches: 4. The CDR3 sequence is 14 residues long. CDR1 is SNHLY and CDR2 is FYNNEI in the germline V gene. The DNA for the CDR3 is TGTGCCAGCACCCGGGACAGGCTGAACACTGAAGCTTTCTTT. This codes for CASTRDRLNTEAFF.

This clone has just a few counts. CDR3: CASRDRQGLNQPQHF. As DNA, the CDR3 is TGCGCCAGCAGGGATCGACAGGGTTTGAATCAGCCCCAGCATTTT. This chain links TRBV10-2 with TRBJ1-5, with TRBD1 matching over 7 bases. In germline, CDR1 is WSHSY, CDR2 SAAADI. V was clipped by 6 bases and J by 4 bases; unmatched bases: 9. The CDR3 loop spans 15 amino acids.

The chain couples TRBV10-3 to TRBJ2-2; 7 bases match TRBD1. The germline V gene encodes CDR1 ENHRY and CDR2 SYGVKD. Trimming removed 7 bases from V and 5 bases from J; junction bases left unmatched: 7. CDR3 size: 14 residues. In DNA form, the CDR3 reads TGTGCCATCACCCCGGGACAGAGAACCGGGGAGCTGTTTTTT. It specifies CAITPGQRTGELFF.

This clone was detected a few times. The V gene is TRBV6-1, the J gene TRBJ1-5; D is possibly TRBD1 (6 bases). Germline V gives CDR1 MNHNS, CDR2 SASEGT. The length of the CDR3 is 14 residues. The V and J ends lost 7 bases and 7 bases respectively, with 17 bases between them. CDR3 bases: TGTGCCAGCAAAGGGGGGCAGGGGCGACAGCCCCAGCATTTT. Encoded protein: CASKGGQGRQPQHF.

The J gene is TRBJ1-6, the V gene TRBV2; D is uncertain. The V end was cut by 6 bases, the J end by 0 bases, with 18 bases between. This CDR3 spans 18 amino acids. Looked up from germline, CDR1 is SNHLY and CDR2 is FYNNEI. The CDR3 is CASSRSRVSYSYNSPLHF. CDR3 sequence (DNA): TGTGCCAGCAGCCGTTCTAGGGTCTCTTACTCCTATAATTCACCCCTCCACTTT.

The chain has TRBV7-9 and TRBJ1-5; 7 nucleotides match TRBD1. This CDR3 spans 17 amino acids. Germline CDR1 reads SEHNR; CDR2 reads FQNEAQ (reference sequence). The J segment lost 1 base and the V segment lost 6 bases, leaving 12 bases of the junction unmatched. CDR3 nucleotides: TGTGCCAGCAGTGGAGACAGGGCCATAGGGAGCAATCAGCCCCAGCATTTT. Translating it yields CASSGDRAIGSNQPQHF.

The chain couples TRBV10-2 to TRBJ1-4, with a tentative D call TRBD1 (5 bases). The V and J ends lost 4 bases and 8 bases respectively, with 14 bases between them. CDR3 length: 14 residues. From germline, CDR1 is WSHSY and CDR2 SAAADI. DNA for the CDR3: TGCGCCAGCAGTGCAGGCAGGGTGGGGGAAAAACTGTTTTTT. Its translation is CASSAGRVGEKLFF.

This chain links TRBV30 with TRBJ1-5; possibly TRBD1 for D (6 bases). The germline CDR1 and CDR2 sequences are GTSNPN and SVGIG (reference sequence). The CDR3 consists of 13 residues. The V and J ends lost 4 bases and 7 bases respectively, with 14 bases between them. The CDR3 reads CAWMSGGGQPQHF. In DNA, the CDR3 is TGTGCCTGGATGTCTGGGGGCGGCCAGCCCCAGCATTTT.